Listed below are T cell receptor beta chains from one sample, sequenced in a study of blood T cell repertoires in COVID-19. Sequencing was performed with immunoSEQ multiplex PCR; in TCRdb, only in-frame clones are kept and a portion is missing. The profile shows some 150,000 clones, around 80% of them singletons. Sequencing input: peripheral blood. The receptors stem from a man in his fifties or sixties with acute or convalescent COVID-19. CDR3s include the opening cysteine and the closing phenylalanine or tryptophan. The order of the fields is CDR3 length, D gene, clone size, V gene, J gene, CDR3 protein, CDR3 DNA. A D gene is named only where the DNA matches it firmly. The listing skips clone size in some rows; elsewhere it reads once, few, many or a size class.

cdr3_length: 15
d_call: TRBD1
clone_size: few
v_call: TRBV7-2
j_call: TRBJ2-7
cdr3_aa: CASSLRDRGGHEQYF
cdr3_nt: TGTGCCAGCAGCTTACGGGACAGGGGGGGCCACGAGCAGTACTTC

cdr3_length: 13
d_call: NA
clone_size: NA
v_call: TRBV11-2
j_call: TRBJ1-2
cdr3_aa: CASSSRRVYGYTF
cdr3_nt: TGTGCCAGCAGCTCTCGACGGGTGTATGGCTACACCTTC

cdr3_length: 14
d_call: NA
clone_size: NA
v_call: TRBV6-2/TRBV6-3
j_call: TRBJ1-1
cdr3_aa: CASSYTGRNTEAFF
cdr3_nt: TGTGCCAGCAGTTACACGGGTAGGAACACTGAAGCTTTCTTT

cdr3_length: 15
d_call: NA
clone_size: NA
v_call: TRBV24-1
j_call: TRBJ2-1
cdr3_aa: CATSDSLFGGNEQFF
cdr3_nt: TGTGCCACCAGTGATAGCCTTTTTGGGGGGAATGAGCAGTTCTTC

cdr3_length: 15
d_call: TRBD1
clone_size: NA
v_call: TRBV6-2/TRBV6-3
j_call: TRBJ2-2
cdr3_aa: CASSAVQGRTGELFF
cdr3_nt: TGTGCCAGCAGTGCGGTACAGGGGCGTACCGGGGAGCTGTTTTTT

cdr3_length: 13
d_call: NA
clone_size: few
v_call: TRBV7-9
j_call: TRBJ1-1
cdr3_aa: CASSLMGQGEAFF
cdr3_nt: TGTGCCAGCAGCTTAATGGGGCAGGGTGAAGCTTTCTTT

cdr3_length: 15
d_call: NA
clone_size: NA
v_call: TRBV7-2
j_call: TRBJ1-6
cdr3_aa: CASSAQQGYNSPLHF
cdr3_nt: TGTGCCAGCAGCGCCCAGCAGGGCTATAATTCACCCCTCCACTTT

cdr3_length: 14
d_call: NA
clone_size: NA
v_call: TRBV11-2
j_call: TRBJ2-7
cdr3_aa: CASSSDLGNYEQYF
cdr3_nt: TGTGCCAGCAGCTCCGACCTCGGGAACTACGAGCAGTACTTC

cdr3_length: 12
d_call: NA
clone_size: NA
v_call: TRBV6-6
j_call: TRBJ1-6
cdr3_aa: CASGAGVSPLHF
cdr3_nt: TGTGCCAGCGGGGCAGGGGTTTCACCCCTCCACTTT

cdr3_length: 15
d_call: NA
clone_size: once
v_call: TRBV2
j_call: TRBJ1-5
cdr3_aa: CASSLRAGGGQPQHF
cdr3_nt: TGTGCCAGCAGCCTAAGAGCTGGGGGAGGTCAGCCCCAGCATTTT

cdr3_length: 14
d_call: NA
clone_size: NA
v_call: TRBV24-1
j_call: TRBJ1-5
cdr3_aa: CATSDFGANQPQHF
cdr3_nt: TGTGCCACCAGTGATTTCGGTGCTAATCAGCCCCAGCATTTT

cdr3_length: 14
d_call: TRBD1
clone_size: NA
v_call: TRBV5-4
j_call: TRBJ1-2
cdr3_aa: CASSPQGADYGYTF
cdr3_nt: TGTGCCAGCAGCCCACAGGGGGCGGACTATGGCTACACCTTC

cdr3_length: 14
d_call: NA
clone_size: few
v_call: TRBV6-5
j_call: TRBJ2-2
cdr3_aa: CASSRGGLTGELFF
cdr3_nt: TGTGCCAGCAGTCGCGGAGGCCTTACCGGGGAGCTGTTTTTT

cdr3_length: 13
d_call: TRBD2
clone_size: few
v_call: TRBV6-6
j_call: TRBJ2-7
cdr3_aa: CASAGGGAQEQYF
cdr3_nt: TGTGCCAGCGCCGGCGGGGGGGCTCAAGAGCAGTACTTC

cdr3_length: 13
d_call: TRBD2
clone_size: NA
v_call: TRBV10-3
j_call: TRBJ2-7
cdr3_aa: CAIGLAGRDEQYF
cdr3_nt: TGTGCCATCGGACTAGCGGGAAGGGACGAGCAGTACTTC

cdr3_length: 15
d_call: NA
clone_size: NA
v_call: TRBV27
j_call: TRBJ1-1
cdr3_aa: CASSLWATEMTEAFF
cdr3_nt: TGTGCCAGCAGTTTGTGGGCCACCGAGATGACTGAAGCTTTCTTT

cdr3_length: 14
d_call: TRBD1
clone_size: NA
v_call: TRBV19
j_call: TRBJ2-1
cdr3_aa: CASSGTGHINEQFF
cdr3_nt: TGTGCCAGTAGCGGGACAGGACATATCAATGAGCAGTTCTTC

cdr3_length: 13
d_call: NA
clone_size: NA
v_call: TRBV12-3/TRBV12-4
j_call: TRBJ2-1
cdr3_aa: CASSFSQGNEQFF
cdr3_nt: TGTGCCAGCAGTTTCTCACAGGGCAATGAGCAGTTCTTC

cdr3_length: 14
d_call: TRBD2
clone_size: NA
v_call: TRBV7-3
j_call: TRBJ2-5
cdr3_aa: CASSPSGGTGTQYF
cdr3_nt: TGTGCCAGCAGCCCTAGCGGGGGGACAGGGACCCAGTACTTC

cdr3_length: 14
d_call: TRBD1
clone_size: NA
v_call: TRBV9
j_call: TRBJ1-2
cdr3_aa: CASTPGQSNYGYTF
cdr3_nt: TGTGCCAGCACCCCGGGACAGAGTAACTATGGCTACACCTTC

cdr3_length: 15
d_call: TRBD2
clone_size: NA
v_call: TRBV20-1
j_call: TRBJ2-3
cdr3_aa: CSASRLAGEGGAQYF
cdr3_nt: TGCAGTGCTAGTCGACTAGCGGGGGAGGGAGGTGCGCAGTATTTT

cdr3_length: 13
d_call: NA
clone_size: NA
v_call: TRBV28
j_call: TRBJ2-7
cdr3_aa: CASRTGTGYEQYF
cdr3_nt: TGTGCCAGCAGAACCGGGACTGGCTACGAGCAGTACTTC

cdr3_length: 13
d_call: NA
clone_size: once
v_call: TRBV5-4
j_call: TRBJ2-1
cdr3_aa: CASSPRGYNEQFF
cdr3_nt: TGTGCCAGCAGCCCCCGGGGCTACAATGAGCAGTTCTTC

cdr3_length: 15
d_call: TRBD2
clone_size: few
v_call: TRBV19
j_call: TRBJ2-7
cdr3_aa: CASSIELAGSYEQYF
cdr3_nt: TGTGCCAGTAGTATAGAACTAGCGGGCTCCTACGAGCAGTACTTC

cdr3_length: 14
d_call: TRBD1
clone_size: few
v_call: TRBV7-2
j_call: TRBJ1-1
cdr3_aa: CASSIGQGVTEAFF
cdr3_nt: TGTGCCAGCAGCATCGGACAGGGCGTCACTGAAGCTTTCTTT

cdr3_length: 16
d_call: TRBD1
clone_size: few
v_call: TRBV5-8
j_call: TRBJ1-2
cdr3_aa: CASSSTGGYVFDGYTF
cdr3_nt: TGTGCCAGCAGCTCGACAGGGGGGTACGTTTTCGATGGCTACACCTTC

cdr3_length: 13
d_call: NA
clone_size: NA
v_call: TRBV5-4
j_call: TRBJ2-7
cdr3_aa: CASSLKGAYEQYF
cdr3_nt: TGTGCCAGCAGCTTGAAGGGGGCCTACGAGCAGTACTTC

cdr3_length: 15
d_call: TRBD2
clone_size: NA
v_call: TRBV7-2
j_call: TRBJ2-5
cdr3_aa: CASTLGGGPGETQYF
cdr3_nt: TGTGCCAGCACCTTGGGGGGAGGGCCCGGGGAGACCCAGTACTTC

cdr3_length: 15
d_call: TRBD1
clone_size: NA
v_call: TRBV28
j_call: TRBJ2-5
cdr3_aa: CASRTGSMASETQYF
cdr3_nt: TGTGCCAGCAGGACAGGGTCCATGGCATCGGAGACCCAGTACTTC

cdr3_length: 13
d_call: NA
clone_size: NA
v_call: TRBV28
j_call: TRBJ1-6
cdr3_aa: CASTLGVGSPLHF
cdr3_nt: TGTGCCAGCACCCTAGGGGTAGGGTCACCCCTCCACTTT

cdr3_length: 12
d_call: NA
clone_size: NA
v_call: TRBV10-3
j_call: TRBJ1-1
cdr3_aa: CAISEGGASAFF
cdr3_nt: TGTGCCATCAGTGAGGGAGGGGCATCAGCTTTCTTT

cdr3_length: 14
d_call: NA
clone_size: NA
v_call: TRBV6-2/TRBV6-3
j_call: TRBJ2-7
cdr3_aa: CASSWGQRIYEQYF
cdr3_nt: TGTGCCAGCAGTTGGGGGCAGAGAATCTACGAGCAGTACTTC

cdr3_length: 15
d_call: NA
clone_size: NA
v_call: TRBV5-5
j_call: TRBJ1-1
cdr3_aa: CASSLELGTHTEAFF
cdr3_nt: TGTGCCAGCAGCTTGGAGCTAGGGACTCACACTGAAGCTTTCTTT

cdr3_length: 18
d_call: TRBD2
clone_size: few
v_call: TRBV11-2
j_call: TRBJ2-2
cdr3_aa: CASSSGTSGGRNTGELFF
cdr3_nt: TGTGCCAGCAGCAGTGGGACTAGCGGGGGCCGGAACACCGGGGAGCTGTTTTTT

cdr3_length: 13
d_call: TRBD2
clone_size: NA
v_call: TRBV29-1
j_call: TRBJ2-7
cdr3_aa: CSVEREGRYEQYF
cdr3_nt: TGCAGCGTCGAGCGGGAGGGCCGCTACGAGCAGTACTTC

cdr3_length: 17
d_call: TRBD2
clone_size: once
v_call: TRBV9
j_call: TRBJ2-2
cdr3_aa: CASSVDALAGDTGELFF
cdr3_nt: TGTGCCAGCAGCGTAGATGCCCTAGCGGGGGACACCGGGGAGCTGTTTTTT

cdr3_length: 16
d_call: NA
clone_size: NA
v_call: TRBV24-1
j_call: TRBJ2-2
cdr3_aa: CATSDSGTANTGELFF
cdr3_nt: TGTGCCACCAGTGATTCCGGGACTGCGAACACCGGGGAGCTGTTTTTT

cdr3_length: 15
d_call: NA
clone_size: once
v_call: TRBV5-4
j_call: TRBJ2-1
cdr3_aa: CASSLEPEKGVEQFF
cdr3_nt: TGTGCCAGCAGCTTGGAGCCAGAAAAGGGGGTAGAGCAGTTCTTC

cdr3_length: 13
d_call: NA
clone_size: few
v_call: TRBV6-5
j_call: TRBJ1-1
cdr3_aa: CASVGQTNTEAFF
cdr3_nt: TGTGCCAGCGTTGGGCAGACGAACACTGAAGCTTTCTTT

cdr3_length: 15
d_call: TRBD1
clone_size: NA
v_call: TRBV4-2
j_call: TRBJ1-4
cdr3_aa: CASSRYRGGNEKLFF
cdr3_nt: TGTGCCAGCAGCCGGTACAGGGGGGGTAATGAAAAACTGTTTTTT

cdr3_length: 14
d_call: NA
clone_size: NA
v_call: TRBV6-2/TRBV6-3
j_call: TRBJ1-2
cdr3_aa: CASSYSGGFGGYTF
cdr3_nt: TGTGCCAGCAGTTACTCAGGAGGGTTCGGCGGCTACACCTTC

cdr3_length: 16
d_call: TRBD1
clone_size: NA
v_call: TRBV27
j_call: TRBJ2-1
cdr3_aa: CASTSLGTVSYNEQFF
cdr3_nt: TGTGCCAGCACTTCTCTCGGGACAGTGTCCTACAATGAGCAGTTCTTC

cdr3_length: 14
d_call: NA
clone_size: NA
v_call: TRBV7-2
j_call: TRBJ2-3
cdr3_aa: CATSGLRSTDTQYF
cdr3_nt: TGTGCCACCTCGGGACTTCGAAGCACAGATACGCAGTATTTT

cdr3_length: 14
d_call: NA
clone_size: NA
v_call: TRBV7-9
j_call: TRBJ1-1
cdr3_aa: CASSRSGGRTEAFF
cdr3_nt: TGTGCCAGCAGCCGTTCCGGGGGGAGAACTGAAGCTTTCTTT

cdr3_length: 18
d_call: TRBD1
clone_size: NA
v_call: TRBV30
j_call: TRBJ1-6
cdr3_aa: CAWSADRGPSSYNSPLHF
cdr3_nt: TGTGCCTGGAGTGCAGACAGGGGCCCGAGCTCCTATAATTCACCCCTCCACTTT

cdr3_length: 14
d_call: NA
clone_size: NA
v_call: TRBV9
j_call: TRBJ2-7
cdr3_aa: CASSAGTPPYEQYF
cdr3_nt: TGTGCCAGCAGCGCCGGGACTCCCCCCTACGAGCAGTACTTC

cdr3_length: 15
d_call: NA
clone_size: NA
v_call: TRBV3-1/TRBV3-2
j_call: TRBJ1-4
cdr3_aa: CASSQVGQSGEKLFF
cdr3_nt: TGTGCCAGCAGCCAAGTCGGACAGTCGGGCGAAAAACTGTTTTTT

cdr3_length: 13
d_call: NA
clone_size: NA
v_call: TRBV19
j_call: TRBJ2-7
cdr3_aa: CASSIGLRYEQYF
cdr3_nt: TGTGCCAGTAGTATCGGACTTCGCTACGAGCAGTACTTC

cdr3_length: 14
d_call: TRBD1
clone_size: NA
v_call: TRBV18
j_call: TRBJ1-1
cdr3_aa: CASSFGDRGTEAFF
cdr3_nt: TGTGCCAGCTCATTCGGGGACAGGGGCACTGAAGCTTTCTTT

cdr3_length: 15
d_call: NA
clone_size: NA
v_call: TRBV4-2
j_call: TRBJ1-1
cdr3_aa: CASSQVGSGSTEAFF
cdr3_nt: TGTGCCAGCAGCCAAGTTGGTTCAGGGTCCACTGAAGCTTTCTTT

cdr3_length: 13
d_call: NA
clone_size: NA
v_call: TRBV18
j_call: TRBJ2-2
cdr3_aa: CASRDLNTGELFF
cdr3_nt: TGTGCCAGCCGGGACTTAAACACCGGGGAGCTGTTTTTT

cdr3_length: 14
d_call: NA
clone_size: once
v_call: TRBV9
j_call: TRBJ2-5
cdr3_aa: CASSPGGLRETQYF
cdr3_nt: TGTGCCAGCAGCCCGGGGGGCCTTCGAGAGACCCAGTACTTC

cdr3_length: 18
d_call: TRBD2
clone_size: NA
v_call: TRBV4-1
j_call: TRBJ2-2
cdr3_aa: CASSQVLTSGRSSGELFF
cdr3_nt: TGCGCCAGCAGCCAAGTTCTTACTAGCGGGAGGTCAAGCGGGGAGCTGTTTTTT

cdr3_length: 14
d_call: NA
clone_size: NA
v_call: TRBV5-4
j_call: TRBJ1-1
cdr3_aa: CASSLPERNTEAFF
cdr3_nt: TGTGCCAGCAGCTTGCCAGAAAGGAACACTGAAGCTTTCTTT